The next 6 T cell receptor beta chains were all read from a single sample in a study of cytomegalovirus exposure and HLA in healthy donors. PCR primers comprised 60 Vbeta and 13 Jbeta primers. This table comes from immunoSEQ multiplex PCR, and its TCRdb copy is limited to in-frame clones, with some not included. The sample has under 200,000 clones, roughly 80% seen once. The sequencing sample was made of PBMCs. These TCRs come from a woman aged 18-29 years in good health and CMV-seronegative.

This chain joins TRBV5-8 and TRBJ1-1, with TRBD1 as a possible D gene (5 bases). Between the trimmed V and J ends, which lost 4 bases and 0 bases, there was a span of 13 bases. This CDR3 has 15 amino acids. The V gene's germline CDR1 is SGHTS and CDR2 YDEGEE. CDR3 in DNA: TGTGCCAGCAGCCCATGGGGACTACTGAACACTGAAGCTTTCTTT. Its protein is CASSPWGLLNTEAFF.

As to this clone: Relative to the germline gene, one junction end is altered; a read error may explain this. This sample also contains other DNA sequences that code for the same CDR3. The DNA of the CDR3 is TGCGCCAGCAGTCAAGACTGGACAGGGGTGGAAGGCTACACCTTC. Residues: CASSQDWTGVEGYTF. The chain employs TRBV4-1 and TRBJ1-2; the match to TRBD1 covers 9 bases. CDR1 is MGHRA and CDR2 is YSYEKL in the germline V gene. The CDR3 sequence is 15 residues long.

CDR3 nucleotide sequence: TGTGCCAGCAGTCTGCTTCGGGCCAAAAACATTCAGTACTTC. This gives the protein CASSLLRAKNIQYF. This chain links TRBV6-5 with TRBJ2-4, with no clear D. V gave up 5 bases and J gave up 1 base, with 9 bases separating them. Germline lookup yields CDR1 MNHEY and CDR2 SVGAGI. This CDR3 is 14 amino acids long.

This chain links TRBV4-2 with TRBJ2-5; TRBD1 agrees at 8 bases. CDR3 length: 14 residues. V was pared by 2 bases and J by 9 bases, with 8 bases of the junction left unmatched. Germline V lookup: CDR1 LGHNA, CDR2 YNFKEQ. The CDR3 spells CASSQQGADSSQYF. CDR3 nucleotide sequence: TGTGCCAGCAGCCAACAGGGGGCGGATAGTTCCCAGTACTTC.

V is TRBV4-1 and J is TRBJ2-7; 8 bases are shared with TRBD2. The CDR3 has 14 amino acids. After removal of 4 bases from V and 4 bases from J, the junction contained 6 bases not matched to a gene. The germline V gene encodes CDR1 MGHRA and CDR2 YSYEKL. CDR3 protein: CASSPSSGFYEQYV. The CDR3 bases are TGCGCCAGCAGCCCCTCTAGCGGGTTTTACGAGCAGTACGTC.

This chain connects TRBV18 to TRBJ2-1; 8 bases agree with TRBD2. V was clipped by 3 bases and J by 5 bases; unmatched bases: 6. Germline V lookup: CDR1 KGHSH, CDR2 LQKENI. CDR3 length: 15 residues. The CDR3 nucleotides read TGTGCCAGCTCACCGAGTGGGACTAGAAACAATGAGCAGTTCTTC. As protein: CASSPSGTRNNEQFF.